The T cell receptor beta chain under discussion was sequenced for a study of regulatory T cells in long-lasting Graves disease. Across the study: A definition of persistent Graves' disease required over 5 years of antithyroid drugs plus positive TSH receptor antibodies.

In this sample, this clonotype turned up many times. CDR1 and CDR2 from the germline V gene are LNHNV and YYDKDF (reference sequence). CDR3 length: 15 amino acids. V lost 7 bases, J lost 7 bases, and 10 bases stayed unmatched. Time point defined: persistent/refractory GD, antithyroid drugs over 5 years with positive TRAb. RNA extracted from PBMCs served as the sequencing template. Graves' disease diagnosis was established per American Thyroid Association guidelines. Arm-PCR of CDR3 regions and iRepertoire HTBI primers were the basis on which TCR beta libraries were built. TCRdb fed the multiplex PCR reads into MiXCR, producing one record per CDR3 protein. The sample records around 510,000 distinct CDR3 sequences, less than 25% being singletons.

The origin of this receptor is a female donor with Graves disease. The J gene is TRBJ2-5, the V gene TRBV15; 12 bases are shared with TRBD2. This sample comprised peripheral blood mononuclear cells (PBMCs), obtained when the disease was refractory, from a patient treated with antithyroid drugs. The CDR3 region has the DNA TGTGCCACCATGACTAGCGGGAGTGGGTTTGGGACCCAGTACTTC. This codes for CATMTSGSGFGTQYF. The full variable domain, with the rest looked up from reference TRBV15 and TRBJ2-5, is DAMVIQNPRYQVTQFGKPVTLSCSQTLNHNVMYWYQQKSSQAPKLLFHYYDKDFNNEADTPDNFQSRRPNTSFCFLDIRSPGLGDTAMYLCATMTSGSGFGTQYFGPGTRLLVL.